This T cell receptor (beta chain) was found in a study of a mutant IDH1 vaccine in newly diagnosed glioma. Data came from immunoSEQ multiplex PCR; TCRdb stores just in-frame clones and leaves some out. The table records around 32,000 clones, approximately 82% of them present only once. There are 15 residues in the CDR3. V lost 6 bases and J lost 0, with 14 bases in between. CDR1 and CDR2 (germline): SGHRS, YFSETQ. This clone was observed once. Its antigen is as yet unknown. The time point is: week 35, safety follow-up. Vaccinated patients received 300 ug of mutant IDH1 20-mer peptide per dose, with topical imiquimod.

The TCR originated in a woman between 18 and 29 years old with glioma. This chain joins TRBV5-1 and TRBJ2-3; a possible D gene is TRBD1 (6 bases). This sample comprised PBMCs, obtained from a glioma patient whose treatment included an IDH1 peptide vaccine. The CDR3 nucleotides are TGCGCCAGCAAGTTAGGGGGATCTAGCACAGATACGCAGTATTTT. Translating it yields CASKLGGSSTDTQYF.